This record concerns one TCR beta chain sequence. This sample was included in a study of OX40 agonist ivuxolimab in advanced cancers. In the study overall: Of the participants, roughly 40% had some prior anti-PD-1, anti-PD-L1 or anti-CTLA-4 therapy, which was allowed.

TCRdb keeps only in-frame clones here, not all; method: immunoSEQ multiplex PCR. Of 50,000 or so clones listed, approximately 87% are singletons. Germline V gene data show CDR1 as GTSNPN and CDR2 as SVGIG (reference sequence). V lost 6 bases, J lost 4 bases, and 3 bases stayed unmatched. CDR3 length equals 12 residues. The receptor was derived from an adult with an advanced solid tumor such as melanoma, head and neck, liver or kidney cancer. Sample: CD4+ or CD8+ T cells sorted from blood, taken in a trial of the OX40 agonist ivuxolimab. The chain joins TRBV30 to TRBJ1-5, with 7 bases that match TRBD1. Here the CDR3 reads CACEQGNQPQHF. CDR3 bases: TGTGCCTGCGAACAGGGGAATCAGCCCCAGCATTTT.